Sequencing of this T cell receptor (beta chain) was carried out in a study of blood T cell repertoires in COVID-19. Overall study: The study drew acute and convalescent COVID-19 samples from the United States, Italy and Spain. Sources were T cells, B-cell-depleted T cells, or PBMCs; the material itself was cDNA or gDNA.

In the study's own analysis: Reference gene primer amplification yielded estimated nucleated cell counts. The table came from immunoSEQ multiplex PCR; TCRdb's copy has only in-frame clones and leaves some out. The V and J calls and clone size are taken from that table; D and trimming were inferred from the DNA. The table lists 37,000 or so clones, roughly nine tenths of them singletons. The V gene end was trimmed by 7 bases and the J gene end by 4 bases; junction bases not matched to a gene: 3. The CDR3 is 12 amino acids. CDR1 and CDR2 (germline): MNHNY, SVGAGI (reference sequence). Input material: peripheral blood. The receptor comes from a human donor in a cohort sampled during active COVID-19. The V call is TRBV6-6, the J call TRBJ1-1; 7 nucleotides match TRBD1. CDR3 bases: TGTGCCAGCACCGAGGGGGCCACTGAAGCTTTCTTT. Its protein is CASTEGATEAFF.